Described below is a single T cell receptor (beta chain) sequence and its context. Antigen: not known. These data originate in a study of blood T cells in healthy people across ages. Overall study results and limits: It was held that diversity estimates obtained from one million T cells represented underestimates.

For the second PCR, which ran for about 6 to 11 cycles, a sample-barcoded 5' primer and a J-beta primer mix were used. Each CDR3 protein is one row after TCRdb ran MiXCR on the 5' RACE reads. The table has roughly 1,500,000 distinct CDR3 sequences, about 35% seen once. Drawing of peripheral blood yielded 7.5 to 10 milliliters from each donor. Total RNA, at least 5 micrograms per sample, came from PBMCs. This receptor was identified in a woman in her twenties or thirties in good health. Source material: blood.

CDR3 region: CACQGESSYNEQFF. CDR3 nucleotides: TGTGCCTGCCAGGGGGAAAGCTCCTACAATGAGCAGTTCTTC. The chain recombines TRBV2 with TRBJ2-1; the match to TRBD1 covers 7 bases. The CDR3 length is 14 residues. The V gene end was trimmed by 11 bases and the J gene end by 0 bases; junction bases not matched to a gene: 7. Looked up from germline, CDR1 is SNHLY and CDR2 is FYNNEI.